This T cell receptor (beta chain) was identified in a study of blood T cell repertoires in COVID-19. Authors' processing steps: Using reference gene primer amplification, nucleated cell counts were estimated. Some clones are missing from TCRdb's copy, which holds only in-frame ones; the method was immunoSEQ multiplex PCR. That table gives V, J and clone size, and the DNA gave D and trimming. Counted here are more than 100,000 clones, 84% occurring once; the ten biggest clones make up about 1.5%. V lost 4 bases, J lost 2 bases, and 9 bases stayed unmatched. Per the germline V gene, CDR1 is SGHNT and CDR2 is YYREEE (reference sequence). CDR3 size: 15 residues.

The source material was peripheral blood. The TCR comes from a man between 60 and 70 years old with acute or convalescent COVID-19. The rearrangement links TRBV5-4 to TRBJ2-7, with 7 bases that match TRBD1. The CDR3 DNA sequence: TGTGCCAGCAGCCTTGCCGGGACAGTGGCCTACGAGCAGTACTTC. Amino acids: CASSLAGTVAYEQYF.